The rows below give T cell receptor beta chains drawn from one sample of a study of T-cell memory formation after mild COVID-19. TCRdb reprocessed the 5' RACE reads with MiXCR, giving one entry per CDR3 protein. This sample yields about 450,000 distinct CDR3 sequences, of which around 22% are seen a single time; 10% to 15% belongs to the top ten. Sequencing was carried out using PBMCs or a T cell subset sorted from them (not recorded which). These receptors came from an adult woman who had mild COVID-19 (a few samples of this study predate the infection). Cell type and time point are not known. Both conserved end residues are part of each CDR3. The order of the fields is clone size, V gene, D gene, J gene, CDR3 protein, CDR3 DNA. D genes are given only for firm matches. The size entry is marked missing in some rows and otherwise reads once, few, many or a size class.

clone_size: -
v_call: TRBV3-1
d_call: TRBD1
j_call: TRBJ1-4
cdr3_aa: CASSPTSQDRGREKLFF
cdr3_nt: TGTGCCAGCAGCCCGACCTCGCAGGACAGGGGGCGCGAAAAACTGTTTTTT

clone_size: -
v_call: TRBV11-2
d_call: TRBD2
j_call: TRBJ2-1
cdr3_aa: CASSLDFTGRGYNEQFF
cdr3_nt: TGTGCCAGCAGCTTAGATTTTACGGGGAGGGGCTACAATGAGCAGTTCTTC

clone_size: -
v_call: TRBV5-1
d_call: -
j_call: TRBJ1-1
cdr3_aa: CASSPEYAGAEAFF
cdr3_nt: TGCGCCAGCAGCCCAGAGTACGCAGGAGCTGAAGCTTTCTTT

clone_size: once
v_call: TRBV7-9
d_call: -
j_call: TRBJ2-3
cdr3_aa: CASSLGGLYGTDTQYF
cdr3_nt: TGTGCCAGCAGCTTAGGCGGGCTGTATGGCACAGATACGCAGTATTTT

clone_size: few
v_call: TRBV27
d_call: -
j_call: TRBJ2-1
cdr3_aa: CASSFQGGRDEQFF
cdr3_nt: TGTGCCAGCAGTTTCCAGGGGGGCCGAGATGAGCAGTTCTTC

clone_size: -
v_call: TRBV7-8
d_call: TRBD1
j_call: TRBJ1-1
cdr3_aa: CASSARGQGRMAFF
cdr3_nt: TGTGCCAGCAGCGCTAGGGGACAGGGAAGGATGGCTTTCTTT

clone_size: -
v_call: TRBV5-8
d_call: TRBD1
j_call: TRBJ2-7
cdr3_aa: CASSRGQGTDEQYF
cdr3_nt: TGTGCCAGCAGCCGGGGACAGGGTACGGACGAGCAGTACTTC

clone_size: many
v_call: TRBV25-1
d_call: TRBD1
j_call: TRBJ1-5
cdr3_aa: CASSESTGVQPQHF
cdr3_nt: TGTGCCAGCAGTGAATCGACAGGGGTACAGCCCCAGCATTTT

clone_size: -
v_call: TRBV7-6
d_call: -
j_call: TRBJ2-7
cdr3_aa: CASSLTGLHSYEQYF
cdr3_nt: TGTGCCAGCAGCCTCACAGGTCTTCACTCCTACGAGCAGTACTTC

clone_size: -
v_call: TRBV15
d_call: TRBD1
j_call: TRBJ1-1
cdr3_aa: CATRGLLPAEFPGEGARVNTEAFF
cdr3_nt: TGTGCCACCAGAGGATTGCTACCAGCAGAGTTCCCGGGAGAGGGGGCGAGGGTGAACACTGAAGCTTTCTTT

clone_size: few
v_call: TRBV5-4
d_call: -
j_call: TRBJ2-5
cdr3_aa: CASSFRGMYQETQYF
cdr3_nt: TGTGCCAGCAGCTTTCGGGGGATGTACCAAGAGACCCAGTACTTC

clone_size: -
v_call: TRBV9
d_call: -
j_call: TRBJ2-2
cdr3_aa: CASSVEAAAATGELFF
cdr3_nt: TGTGCCAGCAGCGTAGAGGCGGCGGCAGCCACCGGGGAGCTGTTTTTT

clone_size: many
v_call: TRBV6-6
d_call: -
j_call: TRBJ2-4
cdr3_aa: CASSPTTGLAKNIQYF
cdr3_nt: TGTGCCAGCAGTCCTACGACGGGATTAGCCAAAAACATTCAGTACTTC

clone_size: -
v_call: TRBV5-1
d_call: TRBD2
j_call: TRBJ2-2
cdr3_aa: CASSVSPSGSQIGELFF
cdr3_nt: TGCGCCAGCAGCGTTTCTCCTAGCGGGAGCCAAATCGGGGAGCTGTTTTTT

clone_size: -
v_call: TRBV27
d_call: -
j_call: TRBJ2-7
cdr3_aa: CASSLSREVTYEQYF
cdr3_nt: TGTGCCAGCAGTTTATCCCGTGAGGTCACCTACGAGCAGTACTTC

clone_size: many
v_call: TRBV7-9
d_call: TRBD2
j_call: TRBJ2-5
cdr3_aa: CASSLPGGGKGQETQYF
cdr3_nt: TGTGCCAGCAGCTTACCCGGGGGGGGAAAAGGTCAAGAGACCCAGTACTTC

clone_size: -
v_call: TRBV18
d_call: -
j_call: TRBJ1-1
cdr3_aa: CASSPLIITTGGDTEAFF
cdr3_nt: TGTGCCAGCTCACCCCTCATTATAACGACAGGTGGGGACACTGAAGCTTTCTTT

clone_size: -
v_call: TRBV24-1
d_call: -
j_call: TRBJ2-7
cdr3_aa: CATSDSEEGRPYEQYF
cdr3_nt: TGTGCCACCAGTGACTCCGAGGAGGGTCGACCCTACGAGCAGTACTTC

clone_size: many
v_call: TRBV5-1
d_call: TRBD2
j_call: TRBJ2-7
cdr3_aa: CASSPGLAGLYEQYF
cdr3_nt: TGCGCCAGCAGCCCGGGACTAGCGGGGTTATACGAGCAGTACTTC

clone_size: -
v_call: TRBV12-3/TRBV12-4
d_call: -
j_call: TRBJ2-1
cdr3_aa: CASQWYNEQFF
cdr3_nt: TGTGCCAGTCAATGGTACAATGAGCAGTTCTTC

clone_size: -
v_call: TRBV7-9
d_call: -
j_call: TRBJ1-1
cdr3_aa: CASSLAGTFAMNTEAFF
cdr3_nt: TGTGCCAGCAGCTTAGCAGGGACCTTTGCGATGAACACTGAAGCTTTCTTT

clone_size: -
v_call: TRBV9
d_call: TRBD1
j_call: TRBJ1-1
cdr3_aa: CASSAGQGHTEAFF
cdr3_nt: TGTGCCAGCAGCGCGGGACAGGGACACACTGAAGCTTTCTTT

clone_size: -
v_call: TRBV20-1
d_call: -
j_call: TRBJ2-5
cdr3_aa: CSGSRRGETQYF
cdr3_nt: TGCAGTGGTAGTCGCAGGGGTGAGACCCAGTACTTC

clone_size: -
v_call: TRBV9
d_call: -
j_call: TRBJ2-7
cdr3_aa: CASSGEDHSYEQYF
cdr3_nt: TGTGCCAGCAGCGGTGAGGACCACTCCTACGAGCAGTACTTC

clone_size: -
v_call: TRBV7-2
d_call: TRBD1
j_call: TRBJ2-2
cdr3_aa: CASSTLDRVTGELFF
cdr3_nt: TGTGCCAGCAGCACTCTGGACAGGGTCACCGGGGAGCTGTTTTTT

clone_size: -
v_call: TRBV15
d_call: -
j_call: TRBJ1-5
cdr3_aa: CATSSPIYNQPQHF
cdr3_nt: TGTGCCACCAGCAGCCCGATATACAATCAGCCCCAGCATTTT

clone_size: few
v_call: TRBV7-3
d_call: -
j_call: TRBJ2-5
cdr3_aa: CASSRGAGETQYF
cdr3_nt: TGTGCCAGCAGCAGAGGGGCTGGTGAGACCCAGTACTTC

clone_size: -
v_call: TRBV7-8
d_call: -
j_call: TRBJ2-2
cdr3_aa: CASSLGNVQGYTGELFF
cdr3_nt: TGTGCCAGCAGCTTAGGGAACGTACAGGGCTACACCGGGGAGCTGTTTTTT

clone_size: -
v_call: TRBV7-3
d_call: TRBD1
j_call: TRBJ2-1
cdr3_aa: CASSLNRGTGEYNEQFF
cdr3_nt: TGTGCCAGCAGCCTAAATCGAGGGACAGGAGAGTACAATGAGCAGTTCTTC

clone_size: few
v_call: TRBV15
d_call: -
j_call: TRBJ2-1
cdr3_aa: CATSRDRHNEQFF
cdr3_nt: TGTGCCACCAGCAGGGACCGTCACAATGAGCAGTTCTTC

clone_size: -
v_call: TRBV7-9
d_call: TRBD2
j_call: TRBJ2-7
cdr3_aa: CASSPSGGGYEQYF
cdr3_nt: TGTGCCAGCAGCCCTAGCGGGGGAGGCTACGAGCAGTACTTC

clone_size: -
v_call: TRBV4-2
d_call: -
j_call: TRBJ2-3
cdr3_aa: CASSQRELAQEGTDTQYF
cdr3_nt: TGTGCCAGCAGTCAACGGGAGTTAGCTCAGGAAGGCACAGATACGCAGTATTTT

clone_size: -
v_call: TRBV11-1
d_call: TRBD1
j_call: TRBJ2-3
cdr3_aa: CASSFGQGAAHTQYF
cdr3_nt: TGTGCCAGCAGCTTTGGACAGGGGGCGGCTCATACGCAGTATTTT

clone_size: -
v_call: TRBV7-6
d_call: -
j_call: TRBJ2-7
cdr3_aa: CASSLAVSAQGTYEQYF
cdr3_nt: TGTGCCAGCAGCTTAGCGGTTAGCGCCCAGGGTACCTACGAGCAGTACTTC

clone_size: many
v_call: TRBV5-5
d_call: -
j_call: TRBJ1-5
cdr3_aa: CASSGLGGDSNQPQHF
cdr3_nt: TGTGCCAGCAGCGGGCTAGGCGGGGATAGCAATCAGCCCCAGCATTTT

clone_size: -
v_call: TRBV10-2
d_call: TRBD2
j_call: TRBJ2-7
cdr3_aa: CASRPSGYEQYF
cdr3_nt: TGCGCCAGCAGGCCTAGCGGCTACGAGCAGTACTTC

clone_size: -
v_call: TRBV11-2
d_call: TRBD2
j_call: TRBJ2-1
cdr3_aa: CASSQGVGTSGRNEQFF
cdr3_nt: TGTGCCAGCAGCCAAGGGGTCGGGACTAGCGGGAGGAATGAGCAGTTCTTC

clone_size: -
v_call: TRBV29-1
d_call: -
j_call: TRBJ2-7
cdr3_aa: CSVEDRGQGPEQYF
cdr3_nt: TGCAGCGTTGAAGACCGGGGGCAGGGACCTGAGCAGTACTTC

clone_size: many
v_call: TRBV7-2
d_call: -
j_call: TRBJ2-1
cdr3_aa: CASSLTGPDNEQFF
cdr3_nt: TGTGCCAGCAGCCTGACAGGCCCAGACAATGAGCAGTTCTTC

clone_size: -
v_call: TRBV6-5
d_call: -
j_call: TRBJ1-1
cdr3_aa: CASRGLGTEAFF
cdr3_nt: TGTGCCAGCAGGGGTCTGGGGACTGAAGCTTTCTTT

clone_size: few
v_call: TRBV7-9
d_call: TRBD1
j_call: TRBJ1-6
cdr3_aa: CASSKGGTAHNSPLHF
cdr3_nt: TGTGCCAGCAGCAAGGGCGGGACAGCGCATAATTCACCCCTCCACTTT

clone_size: -
v_call: TRBV19
d_call: TRBD1
j_call: TRBJ2-1
cdr3_aa: CASSNDRGLYNEQFF
cdr3_nt: TGTGCCAGTAGTAATGACAGGGGGCTTTACAATGAGCAGTTCTTC